This T cell receptor (beta chain) stems from a study of T cells in women clearing cervical HPV infection. HPV was found by MY09/MY11 PCR and dot-blot genotyping. This CDR3 is 15 amino acids long. Germline CDR1 is SGHVS and CDR2 is FQNEAQ. Points on this clone: Its antigen is as yet unknown. Germline and junction disagree at one end, which may indicate a read error. The observed sequence ends 3 residues before the CDR3 terminus, with the missing tail filled in from the germline J gene. Other DNA sequences in the sample encode the same CDR3.

Sequencing was performed with immunoSEQ multiplex PCR; in TCRdb, only in-frame clones are kept and a portion is missing. This sample carries more than 25,000 clones, with 7.8% going to the ten biggest clones. General study findings and limits: TRBV6-7 relative abundance averaged 0.11% in cases and less than 0.2% in controls. CIN3+ cases had significantly higher TCR repertoire richness than controls, but evenness did not differ.

The chain links TRBV7-8 to TRBJ1-3; D is possibly TRBD1 (5 bases). This TCR came from a woman between 18 and 70 years old with a cervical HPV16 infection that either progressed to CIN3+ or cleared (not recorded which). Sequenced sample: blood buffy coat. The sequenced part of the CDR3 DNA is TGTGCCAGCAGCCCGACAGACTTCTCTGGAAACACA. Amino acids: CASSPTDFSGNT. The full CDR3 protein reads CASSPTDFSGNTIYF.